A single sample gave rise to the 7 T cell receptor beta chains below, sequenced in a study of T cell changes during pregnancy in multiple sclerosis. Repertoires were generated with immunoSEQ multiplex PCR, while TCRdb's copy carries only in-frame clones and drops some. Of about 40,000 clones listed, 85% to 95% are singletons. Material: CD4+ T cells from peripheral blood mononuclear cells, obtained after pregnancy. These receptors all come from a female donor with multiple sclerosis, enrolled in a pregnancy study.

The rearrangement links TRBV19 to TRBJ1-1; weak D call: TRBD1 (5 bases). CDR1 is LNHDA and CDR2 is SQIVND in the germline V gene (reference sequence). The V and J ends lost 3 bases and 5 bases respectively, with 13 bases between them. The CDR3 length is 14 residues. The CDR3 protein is CASSIWQGGTEAFF. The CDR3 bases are TGTGCCAGTAGTATCTGGCAGGGCGGAACTGAAGCTTTCTTT.

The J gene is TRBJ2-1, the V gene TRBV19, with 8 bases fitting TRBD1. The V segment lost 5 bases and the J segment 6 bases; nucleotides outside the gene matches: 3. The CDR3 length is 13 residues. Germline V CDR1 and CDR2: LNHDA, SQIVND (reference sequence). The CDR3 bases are TGTGCCAGTAGTTTTGGGACAGGCAATGAGCAGTTCTTC. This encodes CASSFGTGNEQFF.

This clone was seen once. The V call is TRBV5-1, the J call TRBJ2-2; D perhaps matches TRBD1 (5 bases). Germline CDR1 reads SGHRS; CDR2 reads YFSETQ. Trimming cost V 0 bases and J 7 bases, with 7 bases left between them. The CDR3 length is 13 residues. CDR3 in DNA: TGCGCCAGCAGCTTGGGACAGATCGGGGAGCTGTTTTTT. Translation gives CASSLGQIGELFF.

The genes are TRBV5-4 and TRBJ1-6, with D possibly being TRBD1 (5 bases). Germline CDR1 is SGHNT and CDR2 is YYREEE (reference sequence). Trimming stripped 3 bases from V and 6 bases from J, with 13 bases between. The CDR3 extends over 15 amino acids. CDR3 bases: TGTGCCAGCAGCTCGAAAGGGGATATTAATTCACCCCTCCACTTT. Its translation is CASSSKGDINSPLHF. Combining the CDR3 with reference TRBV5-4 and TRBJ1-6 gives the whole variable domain ETGVTQSPTHLIKTRGQQVTLRCSSQSGHNTVSWYQQALGQGPQFIFQYYREEENGRGNFPPRFSGLQFPNYSSELNVNALELDDSALYLCASSSKGDINSPLHFGNGTRLTVT.

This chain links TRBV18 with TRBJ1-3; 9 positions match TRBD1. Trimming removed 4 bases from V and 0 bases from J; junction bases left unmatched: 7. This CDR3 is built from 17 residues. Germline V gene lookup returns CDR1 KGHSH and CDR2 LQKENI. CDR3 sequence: CASSRPGQGASGNTIYF. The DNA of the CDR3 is TGTGCCAGCTCACGGCCGGGACAGGGTGCCTCTGGAAACACCATATATTTT.

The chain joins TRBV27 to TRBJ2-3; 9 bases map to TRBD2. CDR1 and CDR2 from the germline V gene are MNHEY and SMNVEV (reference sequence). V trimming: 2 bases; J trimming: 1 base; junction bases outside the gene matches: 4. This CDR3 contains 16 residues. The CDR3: CASSLAVAGGTDTQYF. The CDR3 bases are TGTGCCAGCAGTTTAGCAGTAGCGGGGGGCACAGATACGCAGTATTTT.

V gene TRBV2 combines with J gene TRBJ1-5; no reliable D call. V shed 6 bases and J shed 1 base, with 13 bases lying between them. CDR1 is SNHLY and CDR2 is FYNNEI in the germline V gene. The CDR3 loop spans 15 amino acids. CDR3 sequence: CASSQAGSSNQPQHF. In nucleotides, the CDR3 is TGTGCCAGCAGCCAAGCGGGCAGCAGCAATCAGCCCCAGCATTTT.